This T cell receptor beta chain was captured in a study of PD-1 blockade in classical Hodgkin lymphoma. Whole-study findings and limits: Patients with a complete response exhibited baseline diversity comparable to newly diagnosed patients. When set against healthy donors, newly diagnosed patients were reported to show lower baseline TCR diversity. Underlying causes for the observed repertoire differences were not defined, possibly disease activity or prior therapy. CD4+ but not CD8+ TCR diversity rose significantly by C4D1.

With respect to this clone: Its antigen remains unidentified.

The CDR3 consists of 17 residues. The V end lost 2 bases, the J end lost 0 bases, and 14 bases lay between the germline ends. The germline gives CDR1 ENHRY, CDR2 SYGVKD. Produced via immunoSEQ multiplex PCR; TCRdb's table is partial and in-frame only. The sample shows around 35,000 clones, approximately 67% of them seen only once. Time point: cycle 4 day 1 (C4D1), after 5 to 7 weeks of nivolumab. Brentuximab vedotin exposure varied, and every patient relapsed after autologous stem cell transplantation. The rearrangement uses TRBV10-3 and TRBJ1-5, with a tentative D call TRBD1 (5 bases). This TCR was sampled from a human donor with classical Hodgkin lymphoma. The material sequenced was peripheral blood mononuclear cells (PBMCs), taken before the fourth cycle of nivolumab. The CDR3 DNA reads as TGTGCCATCAGTGAGGCGGGGGGTAGGAATAGCAATCAGCCCCAGCATTTT. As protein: CAISEAGGRNSNQPQHF.